This T cell receptor beta chain derives from a study of CD8 T cells in ankylosing spondylitis. Study-wide results and caveats: Significantly higher representation of disease-linked clones was reported for matched ankylosing spondylitis synovial fluid. What seemed typical of ankylosing spondylitis blood was a TCR beta motif built from 8 or 9 highly homologous variants. Reports of some motif variants in reactive arthritis synovial fluid and blood predate this one.

Using quantitative 5'-RACE with molecular barcodes, the authors made TCR beta libraries. Via MiXCR, TCRdb re-called the 5' RACE reads, giving one row per CDR3 protein. The sample gives about 440,000 distinct CDR3 sequences, 15% to 20% of which show up once; 1% is in the top ten. The sample holds a few counts of this clonotype. Antigen: not known. This CDR3 has 17 residues. The germline gives CDR1 SGHDN, CDR2 FVKESK. Trimming cost V 6 bases and J 0 bases, with 20 bases left between them. The chain uses TRBV14 and TRBJ1-2; D unclear. The receptor was derived from a male donor with ankylosing spondylitis. Specimen: blood, either unsorted or a sorted T cell fraction (not recorded which). CDR3: CASRPGGPVFSNYGYTF. The CDR3 DNA reads TGTGCCAGCAGACCAGGAGGGCCCGTATTCTCTAACTATGGCTACACCTTC. Full variable domain (rest looked up from reference TRBV14 and TRBJ1-2): EAGVTQFPSHSVIEKGQTVTLRCDPISGHDNLYWYRRVMGKEIKFLLHFVKESKQDESGMPNNRFLAERTGGTYSTLKVQPAELEDSGVYFCASRPGGPVFSNYGYTFGSGTRLTVV.